This T cell receptor beta chain was identified during a study of beta chain features in type 1 diabetes. Across the study: The samples had about 100,000,000 sorted cells examined in all. Study-wide points: Fewer insertions but more deletions were seen at VDJ junctions in type 1 diabetes patients. Within each of all four CD4+ subsets, Type 1 diabetes patients had TCRB CDR3s that were moderately but significantly shorter. Cells that show high TCR expression could be over-represented by cDNA sequencing. Naive, central memory and Treg TCRB repertoires appeared more alike in patients than in healthy donors.

Points on this clone: Its antigen is not identified.

All of the isolated RNA was reverse transcribed, so expressed TCRB transcripts were sequenced. This table comes from immunoSEQ multiplex PCR, and its TCRdb copy is limited to in-frame clones, with some not included. In the table there are under 400,000 clones, roughly an eighth of which are singletons. The trim removed 6 bases at V and 5 bases at J, leaving 5 bases unmatched. The germline V gene encodes CDR1 MNHNY and CDR2 SVGAGI (reference sequence). CDR3 length equals 13 residues. This TCR derives from a young woman with type 1 diabetes. The chain uses TRBV6-6 and TRBJ2-7; 9 positions agree with TRBD1. The specimen was naive CD4+ T cells from blood. The CDR3 nucleotides read TGTGCCAGCAGGTACCGGGACAGGGACGAGCAGTACTTC. It specifies CASRYRDRDEQYF.